This T cell receptor beta chain is drawn from a study of T cell responses to AZD1222 COVID-19 vaccine. Study observations and caveats: None of the repertoires were sampled until the peak T cell response had passed. Two AZD1222 doses significantly raised spike-specific TCR breadth and depth over controls. Seropositivity was recorded at baseline in only five to seven AZD1222 recipients.

Assay used: immunoSEQ multiplex PCR; TCRdb lists only in-frame clones, some missing. The sample carries approximately 140,000 clones, 80% to 95% recorded once. The study pooled second doses at about 4 or about 12 weeks. In the case of this clone: Its target is not known.

This clonotype was sampled from an adult who received the AZD1222 COVID-19 vaccine. The sample here was peripheral blood, taken 28 days after the second AZD1222 dose.

The CDR3 sequence: CASSLWGWAEAFF. In DNA form, the CDR3 reads TGTGCCAGCAGCTTGTGGGGATGGGCTGAAGCTTTCTTT. V and J are TRBV5-4 and TRBJ1-1; D not resolved. Trimming removed 1 base at V and 6 bases at J, with 10 bases between. Germline V gene sequence: CDR1 SGHNT, CDR2 YYREEE (reference sequence). The CDR3 sequence is 13 residues long.